This TCR beta chain appears in the sequencing data of a study of PD-L1 blockade in urothelial cancer. Study-wide background: Most patients, about 85% of the roughly 29, were males with bladder-origin cancer. Prior chemotherapy regimens per patient numbered 0 to 3. Among blood samples, the median T cell count was roughly 150,000.

Time point of the sample: pretreatment peripheral blood. This CDR3 has 15 residues. Germline lookup yields CDR1 KGHSH and CDR2 LQKENI. V lost 3 bases to trimming and J lost 6 bases; unmatched junction nucleotides: 4. Measured with immunoSEQ multiplex PCR; TCRdb has only the in-frame clones, and not every one. The sample includes roughly 130,000 clones, roughly 83% seen only once; the top ten take roughly 2.9%. The clonotype originates from a man aged 45-60 years with urothelial cancer. The specimen was PBMCs, collected around atezolizumab (anti-PD-L1) treatment. The gene calls are TRBV18 and TRBJ2-7; TRBD2 aligns across 14 bases. CDR3 DNA: TGTGCCAGCTCACCGGGACTAGCGGGAGTCAGCGAGCAGTACTTC. Translated, it gives CASSPGLAGVSEQYF.